This TCR beta chain comes out of a study of T cell repertoires in cytomegalovirus infection (dated by TCRdb to the late 2010s). In terms of the full investigation: Donor HLA type was relevant to the analysis, because carriage of CMV infection together with the matching HLA type was indicated by public TCR beta signatures.

Sequencing relied on an Illumina HiSeq 1500. The public sequencing data were trimmed at Q25 with fastp and processed into clonotypes with MiXCR by TCRdb, which kept only in-frame beta chains. Every distinct CDR3 protein forms one entry, paired with its most common genes and DNA. This sample holds roughly 720,000 distinct CDR3 sequences; 35% to 45% were observed only once. The biggest ten clones account for 2.8% of the sample. Worth noting for this clonotype: Its specific antigen is unknown. Qualities for individual bases were not recorded, and no much larger clone is one base off.

Beyond this particular receptor, the publication reports: The ex vivo response was dominated by HLA-C-restricted CMV-specific TCR beta clonotypes, and the single most frequent clonotype in two of eight donors was supplied by these HLA-C-restricted clonotypes. In both this cohort and an independent approximately 400-donor cohort, the cumulative frequency of public TCR beta family members distinguished carriers of CMV infection plus the relevant HLA type.

Trimming takes 7 bases from V and 0 bases from J, and the germline ends sit 18 bases apart. For CDR1 and CDR2, the germline V gene lists ENHRY and SYGVKD. Including cysteine and phenylalanine, the CDR3 has 17 amino acids. Only the CDR3 part of the read is kept: 51 bases, read in frame from the first base. The sequenced sample was PBMCs. This chain is built from TRBV10-3 and TRBJ2-2; TRBD1 is possibly the D segment (6 matching bases). The TCR comes from a human donor in good health (CMV status not recorded). Some clones in this sample may be carry-over from other donors' samples. In nucleotides, the sequence is TGTGCCATCACTCCGACAGGAGAACTTGCGAACACCGGGGAGCTGTTTTTT. Translated, it gives CAITPTGELANTGELFF.